This entry lists 9 T cell receptor beta chains sequenced from one sample in a study of cytomegalovirus exposure and HLA in healthy donors. A multiplex PCR was run with 60 Vbeta primers and 13 Jbeta primers. The assay was immunoSEQ multiplex PCR, and TCRdb's table has in-frame clones only and misses some. This table holds approximately 150,000 clones, about 80% found once. Specimen: PBMCs. Receptors originate from a woman aged 60-70 years in good health and CMV-seropositive.

This chain joins TRBV25-1 and TRBJ1-4; D perhaps matches TRBD1 (6 bases). The CDR3 totals 14 residues. V lost 7 bases, J lost 7 bases, and 16 bases lay in between. Germline CDR1 is MGHDK and CDR2 is SYGVNS. The CDR3 protein is CASNRAGAGEKLFF. The CDR3 region has the DNA TGTGCCAGCAACCGAGCGGGGGCGGGTGAAAAACTGTTTTTT.

This chain uses TRBV6-5 with TRBJ2-7, with D perhaps TRBD2 (7 bases). The V gene lost 6 bases and the J gene lost 2 bases, with 17 bases spanning the gap. The CDR3 totals 15 residues. The germline V gene encodes CDR1 MNHEY and CDR2 SVGAGI. CDR3 in DNA: TGTGCCAGCAGACGGAGCGGGGAGGGGGCCTACGAGCAGTACTTC. It specifies CASRRSGEGAYEQYF.

This chain uses TRBV28 with TRBJ2-3; possibly TRBD2 for D (7 bases). Germline V gives CDR1 MDHEN, CDR2 SYDVKM. CDR3 length: 15 residues. V lost 7 bases and J lost 4, with 18 bases in between. Here the CDR3 DNA reads TGTGCCAGCACCTCAAGGGGGAGGGCCTCAGATACGCAGTATTTT. Residues: CASTSRGRASDTQYF.

The V gene is TRBV4-2, the J gene TRBJ2-3; unclear D gene. The V and J ends lost 2 bases and 5 bases respectively, with 8 bases between them. The CDR3 has 13 amino acids. Germline values: CDR1 LGHNA, CDR2 YNFKEQ. CDR3 in amino acids: CASSQPSGDTQYF. The DNA of the CDR3 is TGTGCCAGCAGCCAACCGTCGGGAGATACGCAGTATTTT.

The gene calls are TRBV27 and TRBJ2-7, with D possibly TRBD1 on 5 matching bases. In germline, CDR1 is MNHEY, CDR2 SMNVEV (reference sequence). The CDR3 loop spans 14 amino acids. V was cut by 4 bases and J by 5 bases, with 15 bases left in between. In nucleotides, the CDR3 is TGTGCCAGCAGTTCGACCCGACAGACAGACGAGCAGTACTTC. Translated: CASSSTRQTDEQYF.

This clone has a single count. The chain joins TRBV30 to TRBJ2-1; perhaps TRBD1 as D (5 bases). With 2 bases removed from V and 1 base from J, the gap between germline ends came to 6 bases. The CDR3 consists of 13 residues. Germline assignment: CDR1 GTSNPN and CDR2 SVGIG (reference sequence). CDR3: CAWSKGSYNEQFF. CDR3 sequence (DNA): TGTGCCTGGAGTAAGGGGTCCTACAATGAGCAGTTCTTC.

There are a few counts of this clone. The chain carries TRBV30 and TRBJ1-1; D is unclear. Germline-derived CDR1 and CDR2 are GTSNPN and SVGIG (reference sequence). This CDR3 contains 11 residues. This CDR3 reads CAREGNTEAFF. The CDR3 nucleotides are TGTGCGAGGGAGGGGAACACTGAAGCTTTCTTT. Drawing the rest from reference TRBV30 and TRBJ1-1, the complete variable domain is SQTIHQWPATLVQPVGSPLSLECTVEGTSNPNLYWYRQAAGRGLQLLFYSVGIGQISSEVPQNLSASRPQDRQFILSSKKLLLSDSGFYLCAREGNTEAFFGQGTRLTVV.

The chain links TRBV30 to TRBJ2-5; D may be TRBD1 (6 bases). V dropped 2 bases and J dropped 5 bases, with 12 bases sitting between them. Per the germline V gene, CDR1 is GTSNPN and CDR2 is SVGIG (reference sequence). The CDR3 contains 13 residues. In DNA, the CDR3 is TGTGCCTGGAGTAGGACAGTCAGGGAGACCCAGTACTTC. Translated, it gives CAWSRTVRETQYF.

V usage is TRBV5-1 and J usage is TRBJ1-4, with D possibly matching TRBD1 (5 bases). V shed 4 bases and J shed 5 bases, with 12 bases lying between them. CDR3 length equals 14 residues. In germline, CDR1 is SGHRS, CDR2 YFSETQ. The CDR3: CASSPGTENEKLFF. The CDR3 DNA is TGCGCCAGCAGCCCCGGGACTGAAAATGAAAAACTGTTTTTT.